What follows are 27 T cell receptor beta chains derived from one specimen sequenced in a study of OX40 agonist ivuxolimab in advanced cancers. Sequencing used immunoSEQ multiplex PCR; TCRdb keeps in-frame clones, though not all of them. The sample has fewer than 80,000 clones, around 83% seen once; the top ten hold 3.4%. The specimen was CD4+ or CD8+ T cells sorted from blood, collected in a trial of the OX40 agonist ivuxolimab. Every receptor here comes from an adult with an advanced solid tumor such as melanoma, head and neck, liver or kidney cancer.

The rearrangement links TRBV19 to TRBJ1-3; 7 nucleotides agree with TRBD1. This CDR3 contains 13 residues. Germline CDR1 reads LNHDA; CDR2 reads SQIVND (reference sequence). The ends lost 7 bases at V and 4 bases at J; junction bases unmatched: 4. The CDR3 loop reads CASTGTAGNTIYF. CDR3 bases: TGTGCCAGTACAGGGACAGCAGGAAACACCATATATTTT.

The CDR3 here is CASSVEAGINSPLHF. The CDR3 DNA follows: TGTGCCAGCAGCGTAGAAGCAGGTATTAATTCACCCCTCCACTTT. V is TRBV9 and J is TRBJ1-6; D is ambiguous. The CDR3 spans 15 residues. The V gene's germline CDR1 is SGDLS and CDR2 YYNGEE. Trimming left V 0 bases short and J 6 bases short, with 10 bases between.

This chain links TRBV18 with TRBJ1-1; D gene unclear. V lost 4 bases, J lost 0 bases, and 3 bases lay in between. Germline values: CDR1 KGHSH, CDR2 LQKENI. The CDR3 spans 12 residues. The CDR3: CASSLLNTEAFF. In nucleotides, the CDR3 is TGTGCCAGCTCACTACTGAACACTGAAGCTTTCTTT. The full variable domain, completed using reference TRBV18 and TRBJ1-1, is NAGVMQNPRHLVRRRGQEARLRCSPMKGHSHVYWYRQLPEEGLKFMVYLQKENIIDESGMPKERFSAEFPKEGPSILRIQQVVRGDSAAYFCASSLLNTEAFFGQGTRLTVV.

The chain employs TRBV15 and TRBJ2-7; the D is unclear. The germline V gene encodes CDR1 LNHNV and CDR2 YYDKDF (reference sequence). The CDR3 is 13 residues long. Trimming stripped 0 bases from V and 6 bases from J, with 9 bases between. CDR3 residues: CATSRDGLAEQYF. CDR3 DNA: TGTGCCACCAGCAGAGATGGGCTCGCCGAGCAGTACTTC. Full variable domain (outside the CDR3, taken from reference TRBV15 and TRBJ2-7): DAMVIQNPRYQVTQFGKPVTLSCSQTLNHNVMYWYQQKSSQAPKLLFHYYDKDFNNEADTPDNFQSRRPNTSFCFLDIRSPGLGDTAMYLCATSRDGLAEQYFGPGTRLTVT.

V usage is TRBV9 and J usage is TRBJ1-4; the D gene is possibly TRBD1 (5 bases). Germline CDR1 is SGDLS and CDR2 is YYNGEE. This CDR3 comprises 15 residues. V lost 0 bases, J lost 1 base, and 7 bases lay in between. CDR3 nucleotides: TGTGCCAGCAGCGTAGGGGGGGTAACTAATGAAAAACTGTTTTTT. As protein: CASSVGGVTNEKLFF.

The J gene is TRBJ2-5, the V gene TRBV5-1; no firm D call. In germline, CDR1 is SGHRS, CDR2 YFSETQ. The ends were cut back, 2 bases at V and 1 base at J, with 6 bases in the middle. This CDR3 is built from 13 residues. CDR3 in DNA: TGCGCCAGCAGCTTCGACTCCCAAGAGACCCAGTACTTC. Protein product: CASSFDSQETQYF.

The count of this clone is one. The chain recombines TRBV5-1 with TRBJ2-1; 9 positions agree with TRBD2. CDR3 length: 15 residues. In germline, CDR1 is SGHRS, CDR2 YFSETQ. The ends lost 0 bases at V and 7 bases at J; junction bases unmatched: 5. CDR3 residues: CASSLERGVWNEQFF. The CDR3 nucleotides are TGCGCCAGCAGCTTGGAGCGGGGGGTCTGGAATGAGCAGTTCTTC.

J is TRBJ1-1 and V is TRBV11-2; D gene uncertain. Germline assignment: CDR1 SGHAT and CDR2 FQNNGV. V gave up 7 bases and J gave up 3 bases, with 12 bases separating them. The CDR3 consists of 13 residues. Here the CDR3 DNA reads TGTGCCAGCACATCACCCCGGGACACTGAAGCTTTCTTT. Protein: CASTSPRDTEAFF.

The chain links TRBV6-5 to TRBJ1-1, with D tentatively TRBD1 (6 bases). CDR1 MNHEY and CDR2 SVGAGI come from the germline V gene. Trimming pared 7 bases from V and 3 bases from J, leaving 18 bases between. This CDR3 comprises 15 residues. CDR3: CASTRLRGGDTEAFF. CDR3 coding DNA: TGTGCCAGCACCCGCCTCAGGGGAGGGGACACTGAAGCTTTCTTT.

Only one count was recorded for this clone. The V call is TRBV15, the J call TRBJ1-4; TRBD1 aligns across 12 bases. Per the germline V gene, CDR1 is LNHNV and CDR2 is YYDKDF (reference sequence). The CDR3 length is 16 residues. V was clipped by 3 bases and J by 8 bases; unmatched bases: 7. CDR3 protein: CATSRGGQGAREKLFF. CDR3 DNA: TGTGCCACCAGCAGGGGGGGACAGGGGGCTCGAGAAAAACTGTTTTTT.

With regard to this clone: This CDR3 is also generated by other DNA sequences in the sample. J is TRBJ1-5 and V is TRBV20-1; no definite D call. The CDR3 is made up of 9 amino acids. V lost 6 bases and J lost 8, with 5 bases in between. The germline V gene encodes CDR1 DFQATT and CDR2 SNEGSKA (reference sequence). The CDR3 region is CSAGEPQHF. CDR3 in DNA: TGCAGTGCCGGGGAGCCCCAGCATTTT.

This clone was detected only a few times. V usage is TRBV6-5 and J usage is TRBJ2-3, with TRBD2 matching 11 bases. V lost 8 bases, J lost 2 bases, and 6 bases stayed unmatched. The length of the CDR3 is 15 residues. Germline-derived CDR1 and CDR2 are MNHEY and SVGAGI. The CDR3 spells CASPRLAGFTDTQYF. The CDR3 coding sequence is TGTGCCAGCCCCCGACTAGCGGGGTTCACAGATACGCAGTATTTT.

V and J are TRBV2 and TRBJ1-2; D unresolved. The CDR3 is 13 residues long. CDR1 is SNHLY, CDR2 FYNNEI, per germline. V dropped 5 bases and J dropped 7 bases, with 14 bases sitting between them. The CDR3 sequence is CASSSGAGSGYTF. CDR3 coding DNA: TGTGCCAGCAGTAGTGGAGCCGGCAGTGGCTACACCTTC.

The genes are TRBV7-9 and TRBJ2-2; D could derive from TRBD1 or TRBD2 (6 bases each). The germline gives CDR1 SEHNR, CDR2 FQNEAQ (reference sequence). Trimming stripped 3 bases from V and 1 base from J, with 12 bases between. CDR3 length: 16 amino acids. The CDR3: CASSFEGGLNTGELFF. CDR3 nucleotides: TGTGCCAGCAGCTTCGAGGGGGGTTTGAACACCGGGGAGCTGTTTTTT. Full variable domain (remainder filled in from reference TRBV7-9 and TRBJ2-2): DTGVSQNPRHKITKRGQNVTFRCDPISEHNRLYWYRQTLGQGPEFLTYFQNEAQLEKSRLLSDRFSAERPKGSFSTLEIQRTEQGDSAMYLCASSFEGGLNTGELFFGEGSRLTVL.

The rearrangement links TRBV6-5 to TRBJ2-2; possibly TRBD1 for D (6 bases). Looked up from germline, CDR1 is MNHEY and CDR2 is SVGAGI. Trimming removed 6 bases from V and 0 bases from J, with 11 bases in between. The CDR3 length is 15 residues. The CDR3 reads CASRAGVANTGELFF. CDR3 in DNA: TGTGCCAGCAGGGCAGGGGTTGCGAACACCGGGGAGCTGTTTTTT.

This chain uses TRBV10-3 with TRBJ2-1; tentative D call: TRBD1 (5 bases). Germline loops: CDR1 ENHRY, CDR2 SYGVKD. V lost 6 bases and J 8 bases, leaving 17 bases between the germline ends. The CDR3 totals 14 residues. Written as DNA, the CDR3 is TGTGCCATCAGGGCAGAGAGACAGTACTATGAGCAGTTCTTC. It is translated as CAIRAERQYYEQFF.

The chain employs TRBV5-1 and TRBJ1-1; perhaps TRBD1 as D (5 bases). The V and J ends lost 3 bases and 4 bases respectively, with 13 bases between them. The CDR3 totals 14 residues. Germline V CDR1 and CDR2: SGHRS, YFSETQ. CDR3 DNA sequence: TGCGCCAGCAGCTCCAGGGAAAAGGGCACTGAAGCTTTCTTT. It codes for CASSSREKGTEAFF.

The gene calls are TRBV30 and TRBJ1-4; D is unresolved. The CDR3 totals 16 residues. Trimming cost V 0 bases and J 4 bases, with 15 bases left between them. Germline lookup yields CDR1 GTSNPN and CDR2 SVGIG (reference sequence). The CDR3 sequence is CAWSVPRGGHNEKLFF. CDR3 DNA: TGTGCCTGGAGTGTCCCTCGGGGAGGCCATAATGAAAAACTGTTTTTT.

The V gene is TRBV18, the J gene TRBJ2-7; D perhaps matches TRBD1 (5 bases). The V end lost 3 bases, the J end lost 3 bases, and 12 bases lay between the germline ends. The CDR3 is made up of 14 amino acids. CDR1 and CDR2 from the germline V gene are KGHSH and LQKENI. In DNA form, the CDR3 reads TGTGCCAGCTCACCTCCAGGGATGGGCTACGAGCAGTACTTC. This translates into CASSPPGMGYEQYF.

The chain links TRBV7-9 to TRBJ1-2, with D unclear. The CDR3 has 14 residues. CDR1 and CDR2 from the germline V gene are SEHNR and FQNEAQ (reference sequence). The V gene lost 3 bases and the J gene lost 6 bases, with 14 bases spanning the gap. CDR3: CASSFNLRRDGYTF. CDR3 bases: TGTGCCAGCAGCTTTAACCTCCGAAGGGATGGCTACACCTTC.

CDR3 nucleotide sequence: TGCGCCAGCAGCTTTCGAGGGGAGGATCAGCCCCAGCATTTT. This translates into CASSFRGEDQPQHF. This sequence joins TRBV5-1 and TRBJ1-5, with a weak D call TRBD1 (5 bases). Germline assignment: CDR1 SGHRS and CDR2 YFSETQ. The V and J ends lost 2 bases and 5 bases respectively, with 11 bases between them. The CDR3 totals 14 residues. Full variable domain (outside the CDR3, taken from reference TRBV5-1 and TRBJ1-5): KAGVTQTPRYLIKTRGQQVTLSCSPISGHRSVSWYQQTPGQGLQFLFEYFSETQRNKGNFPGRFSGRQFSNSRSEMNVSTLELGDSALYLCASSFRGEDQPQHFGDGTRLSIL.

V usage is TRBV30 and J usage is TRBJ2-3; the D gene is possibly TRBD1 (5 bases). This CDR3 region has 13 residues. CDR1 and CDR2 (germline): GTSNPN, SVGIG (reference sequence). V gave up 4 bases and J gave up 6 bases, with 14 bases separating them. This chain's CDR3 is CAWNLGLEDTQYF. CDR3 coding DNA: TGTGCCTGGAATCTGGGGCTCGAGGATACGCAGTATTTT.

This clone came up a few times. The chain couples TRBV7-9 to TRBJ1-2, with 10 bases fitting TRBD1. Per germline, CDR1 SEHNR and CDR2 FQNEAQ (reference sequence). The CDR3 totals 15 residues. V dropped 5 bases and J dropped 8; count of bases not matched to a gene: 11. Written as DNA, the CDR3 is TGTGCCAGCAGCCCGGCCGGGACAGGGGTTGGCGGCTACACCTTC. This encodes CASSPAGTGVGGYTF.

This clone came up a few times. The J gene is TRBJ2-5, the V gene TRBV5-1; no definite D call. The CDR3 length is 15 residues. V was clipped by 4 bases and J by 7 bases, with 20 bases between them. CDR1 is SGHRS, CDR2 YFSETQ, per germline. CDR3 DNA: TGCGCCAGCAGCCCGGACCTTGCCGGACCCGGGACCCAGTACTTC. The encoded protein is CASSPDLAGPGTQYF. The full variable domain, completed using reference TRBV5-1 and TRBJ2-5, is KAGVTQTPRYLIKTRGQQVTLSCSPISGHRSVSWYQQTPGQGLQFLFEYFSETQRNKGNFPGRFSGRQFSNSRSEMNVSTLELGDSALYLCASSPDLAGPGTQYFGPGTRLLVL.

The chain couples TRBV14 to TRBJ2-6, with D uncertain. Germline loops: CDR1 SGHDN, CDR2 FVKESK. CDR3 length: 15 amino acids. The germline V and J ends were trimmed by 5 bases and 0 bases, with 8 bases remaining between them. This chain's CDR3 is CASSAWYSGANVLTF. As DNA, the CDR3 is TGTGCCAGCAGCGCATGGTACTCTGGGGCCAACGTCCTGACTTTC.

The chain combines TRBV28 with TRBJ2-7; 8 nucleotides match TRBD1. The trim removed 5 bases at V and 1 base at J, leaving 10 bases unmatched. The CDR3 runs 16 residues. From germline, CDR1 is MDHEN and CDR2 SYDVKM. CDR3 in DNA: TGTGCCAGCAGTCCCGCAGGGGGCGCGGGGTCCTACGAGCAGTACTTC. This gives the protein CASSPAGGAGSYEQYF.

The chain recombines TRBV28 with TRBJ1-4, with D hard to call. The V gene lost 3 bases and the J gene lost 5 bases, with 10 bases spanning the gap. The germline CDR1 and CDR2 sequences are MDHEN and SYDVKM. CDR3 size: 14 residues. The CDR3 DNA sequence: TGTGCCAGCAGTTTGGTGTCTCGGAATGAAAAACTGTTTTTT. Its translation: CASSLVSRNEKLFF.